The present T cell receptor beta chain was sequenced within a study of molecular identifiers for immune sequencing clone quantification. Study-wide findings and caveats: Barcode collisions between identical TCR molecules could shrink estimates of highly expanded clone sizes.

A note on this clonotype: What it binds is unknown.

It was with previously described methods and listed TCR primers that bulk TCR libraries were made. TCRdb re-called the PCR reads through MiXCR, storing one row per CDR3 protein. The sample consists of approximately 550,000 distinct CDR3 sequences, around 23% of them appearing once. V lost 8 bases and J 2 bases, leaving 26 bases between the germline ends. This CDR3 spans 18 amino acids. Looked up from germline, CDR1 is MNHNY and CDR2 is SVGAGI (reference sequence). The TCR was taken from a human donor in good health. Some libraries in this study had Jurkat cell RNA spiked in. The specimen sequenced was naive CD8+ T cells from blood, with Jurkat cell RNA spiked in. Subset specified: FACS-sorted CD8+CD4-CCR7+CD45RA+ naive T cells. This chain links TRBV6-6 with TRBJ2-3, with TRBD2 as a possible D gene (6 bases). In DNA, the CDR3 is TGTGCCAGCCGAGGCACCCACGGGGGACGCCAATTCACAGATACGCAGTATTTT. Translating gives CASRGTHGGRQFTDTQYF.